In its sample, the clone carrying this T cell receptor beta chain ranks as medium-sized. Its specificity is unknown. The record originates from a study of molecular identifiers for immune sequencing clone quantification. Study in general: Five portions were made in replicates from RNA of around 20,000 or 100,000 naive CD8 cells, and four underwent sequencing.

Previously described methods and listed TCR primers were employed for the bulk TCR libraries. TCRdb re-analysed the PCR reads in MiXCR, keeping a single row per CDR3 protein. The top ten hold roughly 2.5% of the sample, which has 6,000 to 7,000 distinct CDR3 sequences, 15% to 20% seen once. Study results and limitations: Because of identical TCR molecules sharing a barcode, sizes of highly expanded clones could be underestimated. Under 1% of molecules in naive cells, but over 98% of effector molecules, belonged to clones above 20 RNA copies.

Sample: naive CD8+ T cells from blood, with Jurkat cell RNA spiked in. Documented subset: FACS-sorted CD8+CD4-CCR7+CD45RA+ naive T cells. The origin of this receptor is a human donor in good health. Some libraries in this study had Jurkat cell RNA spiked in.

CDR3 protein: CASSQVAGANYGYTF. Here the CDR3 DNA reads TGTGCCAGCAGCCAAGTTGCGGGGGCTAACTATGGCTACACCTTC. This sequence joins TRBV3-1 and TRBJ1-2; possible D gene TRBD1, 5 bases. Germline V gene data show CDR1 as LGHDT and CDR2 as YNNKEL (reference sequence). The CDR3 contains 15 residues. V was clipped by 1 base and J by 0 bases, with 9 bases between them.